This T cell receptor beta chain stems from a study of identical twins. TCRdb redid the calling of the 5' RACE reads with MiXCR, one entry per CDR3 protein. Of 500,000 to 650,000 distinct CDR3 sequences detected, 7.1% appear once; the ten largest clones hold 1.5% to 2%. The CDR3 sequence is 15 residues long. Per germline, CDR1 SGHRS and CDR2 YFSETQ. The ends were cut back, 1 base at V and 0 bases at J, with 7 bases in the middle. This clonotype appeared many times. The data were also submitted as part of a second study, on yellow fever vaccine responses in identical twins.

The sample comprised PBMCs. This clonotype originated in a woman under 30 in good health. The chain has TRBV5-1 and TRBJ2-2; D perhaps matches TRBD1 (5 bases). This CDR3 is CASSLQGPNTGELFF. DNA of the CDR3: TGCGCCAGCAGCTTGCAGGGCCCGAACACCGGGGAGCTGTTTTTT.